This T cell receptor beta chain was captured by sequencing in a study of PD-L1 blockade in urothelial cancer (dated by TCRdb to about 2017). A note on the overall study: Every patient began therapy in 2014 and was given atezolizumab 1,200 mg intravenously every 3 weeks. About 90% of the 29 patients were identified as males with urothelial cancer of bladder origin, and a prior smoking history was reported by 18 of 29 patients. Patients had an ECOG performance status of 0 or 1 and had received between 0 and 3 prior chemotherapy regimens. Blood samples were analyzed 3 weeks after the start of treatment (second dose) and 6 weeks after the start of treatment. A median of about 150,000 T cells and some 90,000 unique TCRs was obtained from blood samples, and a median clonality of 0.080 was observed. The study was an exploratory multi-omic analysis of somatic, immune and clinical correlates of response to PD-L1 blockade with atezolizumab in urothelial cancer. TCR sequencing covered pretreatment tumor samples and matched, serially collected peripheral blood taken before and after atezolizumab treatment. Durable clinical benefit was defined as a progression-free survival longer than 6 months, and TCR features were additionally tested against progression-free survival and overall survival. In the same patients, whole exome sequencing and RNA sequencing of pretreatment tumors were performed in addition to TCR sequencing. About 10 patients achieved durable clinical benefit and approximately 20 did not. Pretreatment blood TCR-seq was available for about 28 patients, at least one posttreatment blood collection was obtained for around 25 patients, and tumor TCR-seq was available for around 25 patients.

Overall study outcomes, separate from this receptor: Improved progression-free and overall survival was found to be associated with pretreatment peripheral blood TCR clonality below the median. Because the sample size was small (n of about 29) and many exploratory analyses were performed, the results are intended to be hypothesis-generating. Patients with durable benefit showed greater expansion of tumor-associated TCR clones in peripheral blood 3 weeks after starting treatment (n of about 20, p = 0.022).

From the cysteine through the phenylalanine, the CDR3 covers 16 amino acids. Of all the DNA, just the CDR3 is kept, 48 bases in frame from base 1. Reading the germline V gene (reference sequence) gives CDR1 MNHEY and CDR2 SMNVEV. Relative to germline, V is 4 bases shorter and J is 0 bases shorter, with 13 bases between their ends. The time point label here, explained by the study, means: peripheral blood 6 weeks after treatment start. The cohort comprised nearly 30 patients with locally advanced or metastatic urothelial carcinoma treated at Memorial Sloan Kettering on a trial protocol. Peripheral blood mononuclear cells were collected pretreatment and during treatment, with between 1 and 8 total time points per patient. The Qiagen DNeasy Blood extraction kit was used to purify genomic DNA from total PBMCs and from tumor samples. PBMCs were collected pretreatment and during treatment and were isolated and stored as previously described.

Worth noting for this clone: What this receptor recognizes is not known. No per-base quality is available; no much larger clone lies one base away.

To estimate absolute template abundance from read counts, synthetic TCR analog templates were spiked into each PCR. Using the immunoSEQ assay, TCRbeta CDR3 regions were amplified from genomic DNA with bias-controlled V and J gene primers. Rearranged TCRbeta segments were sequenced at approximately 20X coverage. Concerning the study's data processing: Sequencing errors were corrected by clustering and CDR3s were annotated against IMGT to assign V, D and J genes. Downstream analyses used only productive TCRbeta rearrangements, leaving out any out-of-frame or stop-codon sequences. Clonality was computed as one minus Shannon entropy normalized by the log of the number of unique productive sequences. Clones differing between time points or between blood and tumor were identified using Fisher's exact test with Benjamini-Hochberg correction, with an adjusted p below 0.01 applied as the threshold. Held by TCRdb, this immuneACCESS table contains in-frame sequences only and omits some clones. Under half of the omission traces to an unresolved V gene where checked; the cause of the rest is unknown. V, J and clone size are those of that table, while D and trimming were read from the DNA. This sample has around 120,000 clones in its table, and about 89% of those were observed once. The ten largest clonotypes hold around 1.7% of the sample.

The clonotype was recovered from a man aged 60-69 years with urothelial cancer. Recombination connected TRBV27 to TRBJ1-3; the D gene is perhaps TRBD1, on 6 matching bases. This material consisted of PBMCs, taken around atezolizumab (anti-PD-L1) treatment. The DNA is TGTGCCAGCAGTTCCACCACAGGGAGCTCTGGAAACACCATATATTTT. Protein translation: CASSSTTGSSGNTIYF.